These 18 T cell receptor beta chains originate from one sample sequenced in a study of CD8 T cells in Susac syndrome. cDNA came from around 0.5 to 1 ug RNA primed by random hexamers. In TCRdb, the immunoSEQ multiplex PCR reads were re-called with MiXCR into one record per CDR3 protein. The sample has 150,000 to 200,000 distinct CDR3 sequences, more than 95% seen once. Sequences were obtained from CD4+ T cells from PBMCs. The receptors originated from a human donor with Susac syndrome.

CDR3 in amino acids: CATSDTNEQFF. The CDR3 nucleotides read TGTGCCACCAGTGATACCAATGAGCAGTTCTTC. The chain is built from TRBV24-1 and TRBJ2-1, with no clear D. The CDR3 loop spans 11 amino acids. The V gene's germline CDR1 is KGHDR and CDR2 SFDVKD. The V and J ends lost 3 bases and 6 bases respectively, with 2 bases between them.

The gene calls are TRBV2 and TRBJ2-1; weak D call: TRBD2 (6 bases). The length of the CDR3 is 14 residues. Germline V lookup: CDR1 SNHLY, CDR2 FYNNEI. The V end was cut by 1 base, the J end by 9 bases, with 13 bases between. The CDR3 loop is CASSEGLVTGEQFF. In DNA, the CDR3 is TGTGCCAGCAGTGAAGGACTAGTAACCGGTGAGCAGTTCTTC.

This clonotype was seen once. This sequence joins TRBV20-1 and TRBJ2-5; 7 bases fit TRBD2. There are 14 residues in the CDR3. Trimming cost V 7 bases and J 2 bases; bases outside gene matches: 10. Germline CDR1 is DFQATT and CDR2 is SNEGSKA (reference sequence). CDR3 residues: CSDRRAGLQETQYF. CDR3 in DNA: TGCAGTGACCGTCGAGCGGGACTACAAGAGACCCAGTACTTC.

The chain carries TRBV20-1 and TRBJ1-5, with D possibly matching TRBD1 (6 bases). Germline V gene lookup returns CDR1 DFQATT and CDR2 SNEGSKA (reference sequence). Trimming removed 1 base from V and 2 bases from J, with 9 bases in between. The CDR3 runs 14 residues. DNA for the CDR3: TGCAGTGCTAGAGCCAGGGGTGGCAATCAGCCCCAGCATTTT. Translated, it gives CSARARGGNQPQHF.

The chain recombines TRBV7-2 with TRBJ1-2; D is unresolved. V shed 5 bases and J shed 4 bases, with 11 bases lying between them. The CDR3 covers 13 residues. CDR1 and CDR2 (germline): SGHTA, FQGNSA. The CDR3 spells CASSVDRGYGYTF. The DNA for the CDR3 is TGTGCCAGCAGCGTGGACCGGGGCTATGGCTACACCTTC.

This clonotype was detected once. The chain combines TRBV6-2 or TRBV6-3 with TRBJ2-7; 7 positions agree with TRBD1. CDR1 MNHEY and CDR2 SVGEGT come from the germline V gene. Germline trimming cut 5 bases from V and 2 bases from J; bases unmatched to any gene: 6. The CDR3 is 14 amino acids. CDR3 nucleotides: TGTGCCAGCAGTAACTACAGGGGTGCCTACGAGCAGTACTTC. Amino acid sequence: CASSNYRGAYEQYF.

The J gene is TRBJ2-7, the V gene TRBV21-1. TRBV21-1 is noted as a pseudogene. The CDR3 has 16 amino acids. The CDR3 loop is CASSKAVQKSSYEQYF. CDR3 nucleotide sequence: TGTGCCAGCAGCAAAGCGGTACAGAAAAGCTCCTACGAGCAGTACTTC.

The V gene is TRBV30, the J gene TRBJ2-7; a possible D gene is TRBD1 (6 bases). Germline values: CDR1 GTSNPN, CDR2 SVGIG (reference sequence). The ends were cut back, 0 bases at V and 2 bases at J, with 8 bases in the middle. CDR3 length equals 13 residues. The CDR3, as DNA: TGTGCCTGGAGTGTACAGGGAACCTACGAGCAGTACTTC. It yields the protein CAWSVQGTYEQYF.

The chain carries TRBV27 and TRBJ2-4, with D perhaps TRBD2 (6 bases). The CDR3 has 13 amino acids. The V gene's germline CDR1 is MNHEY and CDR2 SMNVEV (reference sequence). V gave up 3 bases and J gave up 8 bases, with 11 bases separating them. CDR3 coding DNA: TGTGCCAGCAGTTTGACACAGCGGGACATTCAGTACTTC. Residues: CASSLTQRDIQYF.

The chain combines TRBV29-1 with TRBJ1-3; no clear D. V was shortened by 4 bases and J by 0 bases, with 7 bases between the two germline ends. Germline CDR1 is SQVTM and CDR2 is ANQGSEA. The CDR3 extends over 13 amino acids. CDR3 nucleotide sequence: TGCAGCGTTGGGGAGAACTCTGGAAACACCATATATTTT. It encodes CSVGENSGNTIYF.

V and J are TRBV25-1 and TRBJ1-2; D call uncertain. The CDR3 length is 12 residues. Trimming removed 2 bases at V and 8 bases at J, with 9 bases between. Germline values: CDR1 MGHDK, CDR2 SYGVNS. The CDR3 is CASSEPPEGYTF. The CDR3 DNA sequence: TGTGCCAGCAGTGAACCACCCGAGGGCTACACCTTC.

V gene TRBV29-1 combines with J gene TRBJ2-3, with TRBD1 matching 7 bases. The trim removed 2 bases at V and 2 bases at J, leaving 10 bases unmatched. The germline V gene has CDR1 SQVTM and CDR2 ANQGSEA. The CDR3 is 16 residues long. As DNA, the CDR3 is TGCAGCGTTGAAAAACCGGGACAGAGATTCACAGATACGCAGTATTTT. Its protein product is CSVEKPGQRFTDTQYF.

The rearrangement links TRBV25-1 to TRBJ1-3; D uncertain. The CDR3 runs 14 residues. With 2 bases removed from V and 3 bases from J, the gap between germline ends came to 8 bases. Germline CDR1 is MGHDK and CDR2 is SYGVNS. The chain's CDR3 is CASSERRDGNTIYF. CDR3 nucleotides: TGTGCCAGCAGTGAAAGACGGGATGGAAACACCATATATTTT.

V usage is TRBV3-1 and J usage is TRBJ1-3; no clear D gene. The V end lost 0 bases, the J end lost 0 bases, and 3 bases lay between the germline ends. Germline assignment: CDR1 LGHDT and CDR2 YNNKEL (reference sequence). The CDR3 covers 14 residues. DNA of the CDR3: TGTGCCAGCAGCCAAGAGAGCTCTGGAAACACCATATATTTT. Translation gives CASSQESSGNTIYF.

The chain employs TRBV27 and TRBJ2-5, with TRBD1 matching 8 bases. This CDR3 comprises 16 residues. J was trimmed by 4 bases and V by 3 bases; bases with no gene match: 10. Germline CDR1 MNHEY, CDR2 SMNVEV (reference sequence). The CDR3 spells CASSFSGPGGSETQYF. CDR3 nucleotide sequence: TGTGCCAGCAGTTTCTCTGGGCCAGGGGGCTCAGAGACCCAGTACTTC.

The chain employs TRBV14 and TRBJ2-7; 12 bases align to TRBD2. V was pared by 4 bases and J by 6 bases, with 7 bases of the junction left unmatched. Germline V gene data show CDR1 as SGHDN and CDR2 as FVKESK. The CDR3 runs 15 residues. CDR3 region: CASSPRLAGASEQYF. DNA for the CDR3: TGTGCCAGCAGCCCCAGACTAGCGGGAGCCTCCGAGCAGTACTTC.

This clonotype was detected once. The V call is TRBV7-6, the J call TRBJ1-1; D is perhaps TRBD1 (6 bases). The CDR3 runs 14 residues. Deletions cut 6 bases from V and 5 bases from J, with 16 bases between. The V gene's germline CDR1 is SGHVS and CDR2 FNYEAQ. CDR3 in amino acids: CASRQQGSGTEAFF. CDR3 in DNA: TGTGCCAGCAGACAACAGGGAAGTGGGACTGAAGCTTTCTTT. The full variable domain, in which reference TRBV7-6 and TRBJ1-1 provide the parts outside the CDR3, is GAGVSQSPRYKVTKRGQDVALRCDPISGHVSLYWYRQALGQGPEFLTYFNYEAQQDKSGLPNDRFSAERPEGSISTLTIQRTEQRDSAMYRCASRQQGSGTEAFFGQGTRLTVV.

A remark on this clonotype: One junction end disagrees with the germline gene, perhaps due to a read error. V and J are TRBV3-1 and TRBJ1-1, with unresolved D. CDR1 is LGHDT and CDR2 is YNNKEL in the germline V gene (reference sequence). There are 14 residues in the CDR3. Written as DNA, the CDR3 is TGTGCCAGCAGCCAGGTACCGGGAGTCACTGAAGCTTTTTTT. Amino acid sequence: CASSQVPGVTEAFF.